The rows below give T cell receptor beta chains drawn from one sample of a study of blood T cells in healthy people across ages. TCRdb fed the 5' RACE reads into MiXCR, producing one record per CDR3 protein. The profile shows 870,000 or so distinct CDR3 sequences, 25% to 30% of them singletons. Sequencing used blood. These TCRs come from a woman older than 75 in good health. Both conserved end residues are part of each CDR3. The order of the fields is J gene, V gene, D gene, clone size, CDR3 protein, CDR3 DNA. A D gene is named only where the DNA matches it firmly. A row's size may be missing; if present it is once, few, many or a size class.

J gene: TRBJ1-1
V gene: TRBV7-2
D gene: NA
clone size: NA
CDR3 protein: CASSLQGLGAFF
CDR3 DNA: TGTGCCAGCAGCCTACAGGGCTTAGGGGCTTTCTTT

J gene: TRBJ2-1
V gene: TRBV20-1
D gene: NA
clone size: NA
CDR3 protein: CSARDPHRERNEQFF
CDR3 DNA: TGCAGTGCTAGAGATCCCCACAGGGAGAGAAATGAGCAGTTCTTC

J gene: TRBJ2-5
V gene: TRBV6-1
D gene: TRBD2
clone size: NA
CDR3 protein: CASRPGRASGYVETQYF
CDR3 DNA: TGTGCCAGCAGACCGGGTCGGGCTAGCGGGTATGTGGAGACCCAGTACTTC

J gene: TRBJ2-7
V gene: TRBV20-1
D gene: NA
clone size: NA
CDR3 protein: CSASDGTAYEQYF
CDR3 DNA: TGCAGTGCTTCGGACGGGACGGCATACGAGCAGTACTTC

J gene: TRBJ2-7
V gene: TRBV12-3/TRBV12-4
D gene: TRBD1
clone size: many
CDR3 protein: CASSSPGQGTWEQYF
CDR3 DNA: TGTGCCAGCAGTTCCCCGGGACAGGGTACATGGGAGCAGTACTTC

J gene: TRBJ2-7
V gene: TRBV4-2
D gene: NA
clone size: NA
CDR3 protein: CASSQRISGGRSYEQYF
CDR3 DNA: TGTGCCAGCAGCCAAAGAATCAGCGGAGGACGGTCCTACGAGCAGTACTTC

J gene: TRBJ2-1
V gene: TRBV4-1
D gene: TRBD1
clone size: many
CDR3 protein: CASSQGDRVNEQFF
CDR3 DNA: TGCGCCAGCAGCCAAGGGGACAGGGTCAATGAGCAGTTCTTC

J gene: TRBJ2-7
V gene: TRBV29-1
D gene: TRBD1
clone size: NA
CDR3 protein: CSVQGAYEQYF
CDR3 DNA: TGCAGCGTACAGGGGGCCTACGAGCAGTACTTC

J gene: TRBJ2-1
V gene: TRBV10-3
D gene: TRBD2
clone size: NA
CDR3 protein: CAVSQTGGGNEQFF
CDR3 DNA: TGTGCCGTCAGCCAGACTGGCGGGGGCAATGAGCAGTTCTTC

J gene: TRBJ2-7
V gene: TRBV6-2/TRBV6-3
D gene: NA
clone size: few
CDR3 protein: CATEKHGGPIGEQYF
CDR3 DNA: TGTGCCACGGAGAAGCACGGGGGGCCTATTGGCGAGCAGTACTTC

J gene: TRBJ1-2
V gene: TRBV4-2
D gene: TRBD1
clone size: many
CDR3 protein: CASSRRTGPYGYTF
CDR3 DNA: TGTGCCAGCAGCCGGCGGACAGGGCCCTATGGCTACACCTTC

J gene: TRBJ2-2
V gene: TRBV9
D gene: NA
clone size: NA
CDR3 protein: CASSVGPDTGELFF
CDR3 DNA: TGTGCCAGCAGCGTCGGTCCTGACACCGGGGAGCTGTTTTTT

J gene: TRBJ1-4
V gene: TRBV20-1
D gene: NA
clone size: NA
CDR3 protein: CSASGGRGNEKLFF
CDR3 DNA: TGCAGTGCTAGTGGGGGGAGGGGAAATGAAAAACTGTTTTTT

J gene: TRBJ2-5
V gene: TRBV7-2
D gene: TRBD1
clone size: NA
CDR3 protein: CASSLNRGREETQYF
CDR3 DNA: TGTGCCAGCAGCTTAAACAGGGGGCGCGAGGAGACCCAGTACTTC

J gene: TRBJ1-2
V gene: TRBV5-1
D gene: NA
clone size: many
CDR3 protein: CASSLEGPAYGYTF
CDR3 DNA: TGCGCCAGCAGCTTGGAGGGGCCCGCCTATGGCTACACCTTC

J gene: TRBJ2-7
V gene: TRBV11-2
D gene: NA
clone size: NA
CDR3 protein: CASTGQSSYNEQYF
CDR3 DNA: TGTGCCAGCACCGGTCAGAGCTCCTACAATGAGCAGTACTTC

J gene: TRBJ2-3
V gene: TRBV29-1
D gene: NA
clone size: many
CDR3 protein: CSVRGRSTDTQYF
CDR3 DNA: TGCAGCGTTCGGGGACGGTCCACAGATACGCAGTATTTT

J gene: TRBJ2-5
V gene: TRBV7-2
D gene: NA
clone size: many
CDR3 protein: CASSLYSGAHETQYF
CDR3 DNA: TGTGCCAGCAGCTTATATTCAGGGGCTCACGAGACCCAGTACTTC

J gene: TRBJ1-4
V gene: TRBV5-1
D gene: TRBD1
clone size: few
CDR3 protein: CASSLRGLDRLGVWSTNEKLFF
CDR3 DNA: TGCGCCAGCAGCCTCCGTGGGTTGGACAGGTTGGGAGTTTGGTCAACTAATGAAAAACTGTTTTTT

J gene: TRBJ1-1
V gene: TRBV29-1
D gene: NA
clone size: NA
CDR3 protein: CSVDRRNTEAFF
CDR3 DNA: TGCAGCGTAGACAGGAGGAACACTGAAGCTTTCTTT

J gene: TRBJ2-5
V gene: TRBV24-1
D gene: TRBD1
clone size: many
CDR3 protein: CATSDAGTGAQETQYF
CDR3 DNA: TGTGCCACCAGTGACGCCGGGACAGGGGCGCAAGAGACCCAGTACTTC

J gene: TRBJ2-5
V gene: TRBV12-3/TRBV12-4
D gene: NA
clone size: many
CDR3 protein: CASSSSQGTQYF
CDR3 DNA: TGTGCCAGCAGTTCCTCACAGGGGACCCAGTACTTC

J gene: TRBJ1-2
V gene: TRBV12-3/TRBV12-4
D gene: TRBD1
clone size: few
CDR3 protein: CASSGVTGGFYGYTF
CDR3 DNA: TGTGCCAGCAGCGGGGTGACAGGGGGCTTCTATGGCTACACCTTC

J gene: TRBJ2-1
V gene: TRBV6-5
D gene: NA
clone size: NA
CDR3 protein: CASTEPGLNNEQFF
CDR3 DNA: TGTGCCAGCACAGAGCCGGGCCTGAACAATGAGCAGTTCTTC

J gene: TRBJ1-2
V gene: TRBV3-1
D gene: NA
clone size: NA
CDR3 protein: CASSQRETLNYGYTF
CDR3 DNA: TGTGCCAGCAGCCAGCGGGAAACTCTTAACTATGGCTACACCTTC

J gene: TRBJ2-5
V gene: TRBV25-1
D gene: NA
clone size: NA
CDR3 protein: CASSERPTVTQYF
CDR3 DNA: TGTGCCAGCAGTGAAAGGCCCACGGTGACCCAGTACTTC

J gene: TRBJ2-4
V gene: TRBV6-5
D gene: NA
clone size: many
CDR3 protein: CASSPDRVGPLGIQYF
CDR3 DNA: TGTGCCAGCAGCCCCGACCGGGTCGGCCCCTTGGGCATTCAGTACTTC

J gene: TRBJ1-4
V gene: TRBV6-2/TRBV6-3
D gene: NA
clone size: NA
CDR3 protein: CASSSGPPRSEKLFF
CDR3 DNA: TGTGCCAGCAGTTCTGGCCCTCCTCGGAGTGAAAAACTGTTTTTT

J gene: TRBJ1-2
V gene: TRBV12-3/TRBV12-4
D gene: TRBD1
clone size: many
CDR3 protein: CASSLEGTESYGYTF
CDR3 DNA: TGTGCCAGCAGTTTAGAGGGGACAGAGAGCTATGGCTACACCTTC

J gene: TRBJ2-1
V gene: TRBV5-4
D gene: TRBD2
clone size: NA
CDR3 protein: CASSAGTSGGYHNEQFF
CDR3 DNA: TGTGCCAGCAGCGCCGGGACTAGCGGGGGGTATCACAATGAGCAGTTCTTC

J gene: TRBJ2-3
V gene: TRBV20-1
D gene: TRBD2
clone size: NA
CDR3 protein: CSAKEGGTILGDTQYF
CDR3 DNA: TGCAGTGCTAAGGAAGGAGGGACTATCCTAGGGGATACGCAGTATTTT

J gene: TRBJ1-6
V gene: TRBV2
D gene: NA
clone size: NA
CDR3 protein: CASSGGTGPWDSPLHF
CDR3 DNA: TGTGCCAGCAGTGGGGGTACAGGGCCTTGGGATTCACCCCTCCACTTT

J gene: TRBJ2-3
V gene: TRBV5-1
D gene: NA
clone size: many
CDR3 protein: CASSSGQRTDTQYF
CDR3 DNA: TGCGCCAGCAGCTCGGGACAACGCACAGATACGCAGTATTTT

J gene: TRBJ2-6
V gene: TRBV7-3
D gene: TRBD1
clone size: NA
CDR3 protein: CASSPGTVLSGANVLTF
CDR3 DNA: TGTGCCAGCAGCCCAGGGACAGTCCTCTCTGGGGCCAACGTCCTGACTTTC

J gene: TRBJ1-6
V gene: TRBV2
D gene: NA
clone size: many
CDR3 protein: CASTRGQEINSPLHF
CDR3 DNA: TGTGCCAGCACGAGGGGACAAGAGATTAATTCACCCCTCCACTTT

J gene: TRBJ1-1
V gene: TRBV28
D gene: TRBD1
clone size: once
CDR3 protein: CASSPRTGGLLMNTEAFF
CDR3 DNA: TGTGCCAGCAGTCCGAGGACAGGGGGCCTCTTAATGAACACTGAAGCTTTCTTT

J gene: TRBJ1-2
V gene: TRBV9
D gene: NA
clone size: NA
CDR3 protein: CASSVGSGAGYGYTF
CDR3 DNA: TGTGCCAGCAGCGTAGGGTCGGGGGCTGGCTATGGCTACACCTTC

J gene: TRBJ2-1
V gene: TRBV20-1
D gene: NA
clone size: many
CDR3 protein: CSANTRGWGNEQFF
CDR3 DNA: TGCAGTGCTAACACCCGGGGGTGGGGCAATGAGCAGTTCTTC

J gene: TRBJ2-3
V gene: TRBV6-2/TRBV6-3
D gene: NA
clone size: many
CDR3 protein: CASTNLGTLSTDTQYF
CDR3 DNA: TGTGCCAGCACCAACCTCGGGACCCTTAGCACAGATACGCAGTATTTT

J gene: TRBJ2-2
V gene: TRBV7-9
D gene: NA
clone size: NA
CDR3 protein: CASRTGTTNTGELFF
CDR3 DNA: TGTGCCAGCAGAACCGGGACAACGAACACCGGGGAGCTGTTTTTT

J gene: TRBJ1-5
V gene: TRBV24-1
D gene: TRBD1
clone size: NA
CDR3 protein: CATSDNSGQGTQPQHF
CDR3 DNA: TGTGCCACCAGTGATAATTCGGGACAGGGGACTCAGCCCCAGCATTTT

J gene: TRBJ1-1
V gene: TRBV7-2
D gene: NA
clone size: NA
CDR3 protein: CASSLVQPRVSTEAFF
CDR3 DNA: TGTGCCAGCAGCTTAGTCCAGCCCAGGGTCAGCACTGAAGCTTTCTTT

J gene: TRBJ2-3
V gene: TRBV7-2
D gene: TRBD1
clone size: many
CDR3 protein: CASRQGEWDTQYF
CDR3 DNA: TGTGCCAGCAGACAGGGGGAGTGGGATACGCAGTATTTT

J gene: TRBJ2-7
V gene: TRBV21-1
D gene: NA
clone size: many
CDR3 protein: CASLPEQYF
CDR3 DNA: TGTGCCAGCTTGCCGGAGCAGTACTTC

J gene: TRBJ2-7
V gene: TRBV5-1
D gene: NA
clone size: NA
CDR3 protein: CASSLDGTHEQYF
CDR3 DNA: TGCGCCAGCAGCTTGGACGGGACCCACGAGCAGTACTTC

J gene: TRBJ2-1
V gene: TRBV12-3/TRBV12-4
D gene: TRBD1
clone size: few
CDR3 protein: CASSSGTGGYDEQFF
CDR3 DNA: TGTGCCAGCAGTTCCGGGACAGGGGGCTACGATGAGCAGTTCTTC

J gene: TRBJ2-2
V gene: TRBV25-1
D gene: NA
clone size: few
CDR3 protein: CASRDLGSGGTGELFF
CDR3 DNA: TGTGCCAGCAGGGACCTCGGGTCCGGCGGCACCGGGGAGCTGTTTTTT

J gene: TRBJ2-1
V gene: TRBV5-4
D gene: NA
clone size: many
CDR3 protein: CASSKEGIRSYNEQFF
CDR3 DNA: TGTGCCAGCAGTAAGGAAGGGATACGCTCCTACAATGAGCAGTTCTTC

J gene: TRBJ2-1
V gene: TRBV12-3/TRBV12-4
D gene: TRBD2
clone size: NA
CDR3 protein: CASSLRRERVQFF
CDR3 DNA: TGTGCCAGCAGTTTACGGCGGGAGAGAGTGCAGTTCTTC

J gene: TRBJ1-4
V gene: TRBV12-3/TRBV12-4
D gene: TRBD1
clone size: few
CDR3 protein: CAGSLAQGASNEKLFF
CDR3 DNA: TGTGCCGGCAGTTTAGCGCAGGGGGCGTCTAATGAAAAACTGTTTTTT

J gene: TRBJ2-1
V gene: TRBV7-2
D gene: NA
clone size: many
CDR3 protein: CASSLGGDEQFF
CDR3 DNA: TGTGCCAGCAGCTTGGGAGGCGATGAGCAGTTCTTC